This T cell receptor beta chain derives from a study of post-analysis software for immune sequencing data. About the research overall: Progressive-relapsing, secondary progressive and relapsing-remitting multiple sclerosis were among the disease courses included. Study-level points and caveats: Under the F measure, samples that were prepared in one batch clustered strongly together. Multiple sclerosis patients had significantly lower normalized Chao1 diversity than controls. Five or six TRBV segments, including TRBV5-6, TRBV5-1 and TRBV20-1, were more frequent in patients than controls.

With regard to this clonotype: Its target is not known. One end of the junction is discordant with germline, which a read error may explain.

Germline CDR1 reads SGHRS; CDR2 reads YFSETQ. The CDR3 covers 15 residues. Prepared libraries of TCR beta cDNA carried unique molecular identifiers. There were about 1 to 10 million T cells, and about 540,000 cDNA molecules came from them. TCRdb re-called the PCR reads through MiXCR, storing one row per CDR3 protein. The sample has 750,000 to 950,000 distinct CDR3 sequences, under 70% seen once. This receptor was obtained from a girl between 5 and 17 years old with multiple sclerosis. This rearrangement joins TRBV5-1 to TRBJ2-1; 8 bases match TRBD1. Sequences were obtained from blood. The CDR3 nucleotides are TGCGTCAGCAGCTTGTCCAGGACAGGGTTCAATGAGCAGTTCTTC. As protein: CVSSLSRTGFNEQFF. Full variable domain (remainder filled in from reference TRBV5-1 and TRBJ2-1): KAGVTQTPRYLIKTRGQQVTLSCSPISGHRSVSWYQQTPGQGLQFLFEYFSETQRNKGNFPGRFSGRQFSNSRSEMNVSTLELGDSALYLCVSSLSRTGFNEQFFGPGTRLTVL.